This TCR beta chain derives from a study of blood T cell repertoires in COVID-19. V was clipped by 3 bases and J by 10 bases, with 17 bases between them. The CDR3 has 15 amino acids. The V gene's germline CDR1 is SGHDT and CDR2 YYEEEE. Clones were read by immunoSEQ multiplex PCR, and TCRdb kept only the in-frame ones, dropping some. Of 150,000 or so clones in the sample, under 95% are singletons; the top ten hold approximately 2.4%. Material for sequencing was peripheral blood. The chain joins TRBV5-6 to TRBJ1-6; TRBD1 is a possible D gene (6 bases). The sequence was collected from a man younger than 35 with acute or convalescent COVID-19. As DNA, the CDR3 is TGTGCCAGCAGCTCTGGGGTGGGGGCTAAATCACCCCTCCACTTT. It codes for CASSSGVGAKSPLHF.